The T cell receptor (beta chain) under discussion was sequenced for a study of blood T cell repertoires in COVID-19. The germline V gene encodes CDR1 MNHEY and CDR2 SMNVEV (reference sequence). Trimming cost V 0 bases and J 3 bases, with 18 bases left between them. There are 17 residues in the CDR3. The repertoire was sequenced with immunoSEQ multiplex PCR; TCRdb's copy has only in-frame clones and lacks some. Of 350,000 to 400,000 clones listed, roughly 92% are singletons. This TCR came from a woman between 40 and 50 years old who had been exposed to COVID-19. The source material was PBMCs or T cells enriched from blood (not recorded which). The chain links TRBV27 to TRBJ2-7; D might be TRBD2 (6 bases). CDR3 sequence reads: CASSLSPPGSGYYEQYF. The CDR3 DNA follows: TGTGCCAGCAGTTTATCCCCTCCAGGTAGCGGATACTACGAGCAGTACTTC.